Each of the 9 T cell receptor beta chains below was sequenced from the same sample in a study of CD8+ T cells in alopecia areata. The authors extracted RNA and reverse transcribed it into cDNA as the sequencing template. Sequencing was performed with immunoSEQ multiplex PCR; in TCRdb, only in-frame clones are kept and a portion is missing. The data hold around 100,000 clones, with 60% to 80% observed a single time. Treatment noted: oral pan-JAK inhibitor, 5-10 mg twice daily. The sample consisted of CD8+ T cells sorted from blood, taken at approximately week 44, from a patient treated with tofacitinib. These receptors all stem from a human donor with alopecia areata.

The chain links TRBV29-1 to TRBJ2-7, with unresolved D. Germline loops: CDR1 SQVTM, CDR2 ANQGSEA. CDR3 length: 11 residues. Trimming cost V 5 bases and J 6 bases, with 11 bases left between them. The CDR3, as DNA: TGCAGCGTTCTCAAGAACTCCGAGCAGTACTTC. Its translation: CSVLKNSEQYF.

This clone was seen once. The chain couples TRBV7-9 to TRBJ2-1, with D possibly being TRBD1 (5 bases). Germline CDR1 and CDR2: SEHNR and FQNEAQ (reference sequence). V gave up 5 bases and J gave up 3 bases, with 11 bases separating them. The CDR3 consists of 14 residues. CDR3 DNA: TGTGCCAGCAGCGAGACCGACAGCTACAATGAGCAGTTCTTC. Protein: CASSETDSYNEQFF. Full variable domain (remainder filled in from reference TRBV7-9 and TRBJ2-1): DTGVSQNPRHKITKRGQNVTFRCDPISEHNRLYWYRQTLGQGPEFLTYFQNEAQLEKSRLLSDRFSAERPKGSFSTLEIQRTEQGDSAMYLCASSETDSYNEQFFGPGTRLTVL.

Turning to this clone: Other DNA sequences in this specimen translate into the identical CDR3. J is TRBJ1-5 and V is TRBV15; D is unclear. Trimming cost V 8 bases and J 1 base, with 6 bases left between them. CDR1 is LNHNV, CDR2 YYDKDF, per germline (reference sequence). This CDR3 spans 12 amino acids. CDR3: CATRDSNQPQHF. The CDR3 coding sequence is TGTGCCACCCGAGACAGCAATCAGCCCCAGCATTTT.

The sample holds a few counts of this clone. V and J are TRBV4-2 and TRBJ2-7; 7 bases match TRBD1. CDR3 length: 14 residues. Trimming took 1 base from V and 2 from J; bases not matched to a gene: 2. CDR1 and CDR2 from the germline V gene are LGHNA and YNFKEQ. CDR3 bases: TGTGCCAGCAGCCAAGGACAGGGAGCCTACGAGCAGTACTTC. Protein product: CASSQGQGAYEQYF.

V gene TRBV27 combines with J gene TRBJ1-2; TRBD1 agrees at 7 bases. Germline V CDR1 and CDR2: MNHEY, SMNVEV (reference sequence). The CDR3 covers 15 residues. V gave up 8 bases and J gave up 2 bases; unmatched junction bases: 11. For the CDR3, the DNA is TGTGCCAGCGGCCCACGACAGGGCACCAACTATGGCTACACCTTC. This encodes CASGPRQGTNYGYTF.

This clone was seen a few times. The V call is TRBV19, the J call TRBJ1-2; the D is unclear. Trimming took 3 bases from V and 6 from J, leaving 11 bases between them. Germline V gene sequence: CDR1 LNHDA, CDR2 SQIVND (reference sequence). The CDR3 loop spans 13 amino acids. The CDR3 loop reads CASSMWAENGYTF. The CDR3 DNA sequence: TGTGCCAGTAGTATGTGGGCAGAAAATGGCTACACCTTC.

This clone was recorded a few times. The chain recombines TRBV4-3 with TRBJ2-7; maybe TRBD1 (6 bases). Per the germline V gene, CDR1 is LGHNA and CDR2 is YSLEER. V gave up 1 base and J gave up 2 bases, with 9 bases separating them. The CDR3 spans 14 residues. The CDR3 nucleotides read TGCGCCAGCAGCCAAGGAACAGGGACCTACGAGCAGTACTTC. It is translated as CASSQGTGTYEQYF.

This rearrangement joins TRBV30 to TRBJ2-5, with D perhaps TRBD1 or TRBD2 (7 bases each). The closer fit of TRBJ2-7 to the DNA end suggests the J call may be wrong. The CDR3 loop spans 15 amino acids. CDR1 is GTSNPN, CDR2 SVGIG, per germline (reference sequence). The CDR3 DNA follows: TGTGCCTGGAGCGGGGGGACAGACCGGACCTACGAGCAGTACTTC. Its translation is CAWSGGTDRTYEQYF.

This clone has just a few counts. CDR3 in amino acids: CASSQDSGSGANVLTF. CDR3 DNA sequence: TGTGCCAGCAGCCAAGATAGCGGCTCTGGGGCCAACGTCCTGACTTTC. The rearrangement joins TRBV7-9 to TRBJ2-6, with a tentative D call TRBD2 (6 bases). CDR1 is SEHNR, CDR2 FQNEAQ, per germline (reference sequence). The V end was cut by 5 bases, the J end by 0 bases, with 11 bases between. The CDR3 runs 16 residues.